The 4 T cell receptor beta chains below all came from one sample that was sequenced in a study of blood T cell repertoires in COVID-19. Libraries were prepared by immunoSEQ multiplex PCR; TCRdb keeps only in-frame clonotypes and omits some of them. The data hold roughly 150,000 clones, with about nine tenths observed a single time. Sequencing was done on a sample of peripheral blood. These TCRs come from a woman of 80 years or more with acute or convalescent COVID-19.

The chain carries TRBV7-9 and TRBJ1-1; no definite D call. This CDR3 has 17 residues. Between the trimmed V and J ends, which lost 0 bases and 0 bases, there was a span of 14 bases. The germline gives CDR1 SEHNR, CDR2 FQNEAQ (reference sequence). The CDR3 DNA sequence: TGTGCCAGCAGCTTAGCAACGACCTGGAGGATGAACACTGAAGCTTTCTTT. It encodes CASSLATTWRMNTEAFF.

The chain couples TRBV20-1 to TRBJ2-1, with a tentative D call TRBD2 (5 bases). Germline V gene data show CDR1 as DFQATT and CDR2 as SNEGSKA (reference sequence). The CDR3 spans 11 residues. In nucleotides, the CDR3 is TGCAGGGGCCCGGGGTATCATGAGCAGTTCTTC. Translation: CRGPGYHEQFF.

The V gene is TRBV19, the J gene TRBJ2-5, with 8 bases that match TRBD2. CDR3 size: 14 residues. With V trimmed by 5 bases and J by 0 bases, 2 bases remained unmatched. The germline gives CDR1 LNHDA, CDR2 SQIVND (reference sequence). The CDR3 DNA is TGTGCCAGTAGTCGGGGGGGCTACCAAGAGACCCAGTACTTC. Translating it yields CASSRGGYQETQYF.

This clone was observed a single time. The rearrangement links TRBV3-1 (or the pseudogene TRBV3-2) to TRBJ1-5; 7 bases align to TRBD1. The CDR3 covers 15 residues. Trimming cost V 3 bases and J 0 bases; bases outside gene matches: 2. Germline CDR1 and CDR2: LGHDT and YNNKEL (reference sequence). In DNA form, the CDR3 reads TGTGCCAGCAGCCAGGGACAGCATAGCAATCAGCCCCAGCATTTT. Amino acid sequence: CASSQGQHSNQPQHF.